The sample holds a few counts of the clone carrying this TCR beta chain. The antigen remains undetermined. This sample was taken from a study of T cells in Graves' hyperthyroidism and ophthalmopathy. Regarding the study as a whole: In simple terms, a model built on 13 V-J features told ophthalmopathy apart from stable hyperthyroidism.

The length of the CDR3 is 12 residues. Germline CDR1 WSHSY, CDR2 SAAADI. The V and J ends lost 6 bases and 8 bases respectively, with 13 bases between them. TCR beta CDR3 sequences were amplified from RNA transcripts. A set of HTBI primers served as the primers for a first-round RT-PCR of the TCR CDR3. TCRdb reanalysed the multiplex PCR reads using MiXCR and keeps one entry per CDR3 protein. The sample consists of under 350,000 distinct CDR3 sequences, about an eighth of them appearing once. Hyperthyroidism in the patients, aged 18 to 65, was newly diagnosed and under 2 months in duration. Lactation, pregnancy, other autoimmune disease or uncontrolled infection led to exclusion of patients.

This TCR came from a woman between 35 and 50 years old with Graves' hyperthyroidism. The chain couples TRBV10-2 to TRBJ1-1; no reliable D call. Source material: blood. CDR3 DNA: TGCGCCAGCAGCTTCCGGCGCGGCGAAGCTTTCTTT. This encodes CASSFRRGEAFF.